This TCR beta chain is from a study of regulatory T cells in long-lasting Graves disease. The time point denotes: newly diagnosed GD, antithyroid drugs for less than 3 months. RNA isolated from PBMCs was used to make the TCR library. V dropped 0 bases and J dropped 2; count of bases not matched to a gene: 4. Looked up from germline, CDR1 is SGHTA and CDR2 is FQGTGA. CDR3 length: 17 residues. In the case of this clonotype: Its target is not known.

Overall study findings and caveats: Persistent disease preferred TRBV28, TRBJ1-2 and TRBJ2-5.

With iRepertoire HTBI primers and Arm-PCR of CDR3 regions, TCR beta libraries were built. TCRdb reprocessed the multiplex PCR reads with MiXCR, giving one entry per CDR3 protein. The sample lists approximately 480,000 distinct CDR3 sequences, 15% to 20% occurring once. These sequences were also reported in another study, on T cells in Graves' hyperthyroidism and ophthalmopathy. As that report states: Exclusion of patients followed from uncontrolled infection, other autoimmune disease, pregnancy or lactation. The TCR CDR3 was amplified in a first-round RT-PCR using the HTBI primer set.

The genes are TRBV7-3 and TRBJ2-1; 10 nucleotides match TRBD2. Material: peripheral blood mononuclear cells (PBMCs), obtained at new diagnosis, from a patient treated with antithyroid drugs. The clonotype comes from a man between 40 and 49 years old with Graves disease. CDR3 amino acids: CASSLTGSGRAYNEQFF. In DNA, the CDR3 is TGTGCCAGCAGCTTAACGGGAAGCGGGAGGGCCTACAATGAGCAGTTCTTC.